A single sample is the source of the 24 T cell receptor beta chains below, sequenced in a study of metastatic and nonmetastatic thyroid tumors. Each patient came to thyroid surgery without any prior treatment (of any kind). Using MiXCR, TCRdb reanalyzed the PCR reads. The data contain about 12,000 clones, under 30% of them seen just once; the ten biggest clones take up less than 60%. The specimen sequenced was blood. These receptors originate from a male donor with papillary thyroid cancer or a benign thyroid nodule (not recorded which). Some clones in this sample may be carry-over from other donors' samples.

This clone was seen at least ten times. This sequence joins TRBV6-1 and TRBJ1-4; 7 positions match TRBD1. The V segment lost 1 base and the J segment 4 bases; nucleotides outside the gene matches: 0. Germline V gene lookup returns CDR1 MNHNS and CDR2 SASEGT. This CDR3 is 14 amino acids long. The CDR3 here is CASSEGQGNEKLFF. CDR3 nucleotides: TGTGCCAGCAGTGAAGGACAGGGTAATGAAAAACTGTTTTTT.

This clone ranks as medium-sized (0.01 to 0.1%). This chain uses TRBV7-9 with TRBJ1-6; 8 bases line up with TRBD1. The length of the CDR3 is 17 residues. Unmatched junction bases numbered 5, after V lost 0 bases and J lost 4 bases. The germline V gene encodes CDR1 SEHNR and CDR2 FQNEAQ (reference sequence). In nucleotides, the CDR3 is TGTGCCAGCAGCTTAGCTTGGCAGGGGGCTTATAATTCACCCCTCCACTTT. Amino acid sequence: CASSLAWQGAYNSPLHF.

This clone is deemed medium-sized. This rearrangement joins TRBV2 to TRBJ1-2; 7 bases agree with TRBD1. After removal of 5 bases from V and 4 bases from J, the junction contained 4 bases not matched to a gene. From germline, CDR1 is SNHLY and CDR2 FYNNEI. This CDR3 region has 13 residues. The CDR3 DNA follows: TGTGCCAGCAGTTGGGACAGAGTCTATGGCTACACCTTC. This translates into CASSWDRVYGYTF.

This clone was seen many times. The chain combines TRBV3-1 with TRBJ2-7; D gene uncertain. V was cut by 5 bases and J by 5 bases, with 10 bases left in between. This CDR3 region has 12 residues. CDR1 and CDR2 from the germline V gene are LGHDT and YNNKEL (reference sequence). The CDR3 loop reads CASSFDLNEQYF. The DNA for the CDR3 is TGTGCCAGCAGCTTCGACCTGAACGAGCAGTACTTC.

The rearrangement uses TRBV10-2 and TRBJ2-1; D unresolved. The CDR3 loop spans 15 amino acids. V lost 0 bases and J 8 bases, leaving 14 bases between the germline ends. Germline values: CDR1 WSHSY, CDR2 SAAADI. The chain's CDR3 is CASSESTATGHEQFF. In DNA, the CDR3 is TGCGCCAGCAGTGAGTCGACTGCAACCGGGCATGAGCAGTTCTTC.

This clone is termed medium-sized. The rearrangement uses TRBV7-3 and TRBJ2-1; a possible D gene is TRBD2 (7 bases). Germline V CDR1 and CDR2: SGHTA, FQGTGA. Trimming left V 1 base short and J 8 bases short, with 18 bases between. This CDR3 has 16 amino acids. The CDR3 here is CASSLSGSLGGHEQFF. The CDR3 DNA reads as TGTGCCAGCAGCTTAAGCGGGAGCTTGGGGGGCCATGAGCAGTTCTTC.

This clone came up many times. The rearrangement joins TRBV5-4 to TRBJ1-4, with a tentative D call TRBD1 (6 bases). CDR1 is SGHNT, CDR2 YYREEE, per germline (reference sequence). The CDR3 loop spans 16 amino acids. Trimming cost V 5 bases and J 5 bases, with 19 bases left between them. CDR3 DNA sequence: TGTGCCAGCAGTCGAGGACAGAGGTCCCCAAATGAAAAACTGTTTTTT. The encoded protein is CASSRGQRSPNEKLFF.

This clone was picked up a small number of times. The J gene is TRBJ2-7, the V gene TRBV12-3 or TRBV12-4; TRBD1 aligns across 9 bases. The CDR3 is 15 amino acids. The V and J ends lost 5 bases and 1 base, in that order; junction bases with no gene match: 6. The CDR3 here is CASSPGQGKSYEQYF. The CDR3 DNA follows: TGTGCCAGCAGTCCCGGACAGGGGAAATCCTACGAGCAGTACTTC.

In this sample, this clone turned up a few times. The V call is TRBV28, the J call TRBJ2-7, with D possibly being TRBD1 or TRBD2 (5 bases each). There are 15 residues in the CDR3. The V end was cut by 5 bases, the J end by 0 bases, with 14 bases between. Germline V gene lookup returns CDR1 MDHEN and CDR2 SYDVKM. The CDR3 bases are TGTGCCAGCAGTCCTGGGACCCCCCGCTCCTACGAGCAGTACTTC. Its translation: CASSPGTPRSYEQYF.

In this sample, this clone turned up many times. The CDR3 here is CSVESGPYGYTF. The CDR3 DNA reads TGCAGCGTTGAATCAGGGCCCTATGGCTACACCTTC. V usage is TRBV29-1 and J usage is TRBJ1-2; tentative D call: TRBD1 (5 bases). The germline V gene has CDR1 SQVTM and CDR2 ANQGSEA. This CDR3 is built from 12 residues. Between the trimmed V and J ends, which lost 2 bases and 4 bases, there was a span of 8 bases.

V and J are TRBV28 and TRBJ1-2, with D possibly matching TRBD1 (5 bases). The CDR3 runs to 13 residues. The germline V gene encodes CDR1 MDHEN and CDR2 SYDVKM. Trimming left V 6 bases short and J 5 bases short, with 13 bases between. The CDR3 loop reads CASRDGGRYGYTF. In nucleotides, the CDR3 is TGTGCCAGCAGGGATGGGGGACGATATGGCTACACCTTC.

The chain has TRBV29-1 and TRBJ2-7; D unclear. Germline lookup yields CDR1 SQVTM and CDR2 ANQGSEA. The CDR3 totals 13 residues. V was trimmed by 4 bases and J by 2 bases, leaving 12 bases between them. CDR3 coding DNA: TGCAGCGTTGGGCTCCTAGGCGCCTACGAGCAGTACTTC. Translated, it gives CSVGLLGAYEQYF.

The chain couples TRBV28 to TRBJ2-1; 7 nucleotides match TRBD1. The CDR3 runs 14 residues. CDR1 is MDHEN, CDR2 SYDVKM, per germline. J lost 7 bases, V lost 10 bases, and 13 bases had no gene match. CDR3 sequence: CAKDLNRGLNEQFF. The CDR3 coding sequence is TGTGCCAAGGACCTTAACAGGGGATTGAATGAGCAGTTCTTC.

V gene TRBV9 combines with J gene TRBJ1-2; TRBD1 aligns across 10 bases. Germline V gives CDR1 SGDLS, CDR2 YYNGEE. Trimming at V came to 0 bases and at J to 8 bases, leaving 7 bases not matched to a gene. This CDR3 has 15 amino acids. CDR3 residues: CASSVGRTGGVGYTF. For the CDR3, the DNA is TGTGCCAGCAGCGTAGGTCGGACAGGGGGTGTCGGCTACACCTTC.

Ten or more counts support this clone. The rearrangement joins TRBV6-2 or TRBV6-3 to TRBJ2-1; D possibly matches TRBD1 or TRBD2 (6 bases each). The CDR3 runs to 11 residues. Germline values: CDR1 MNHEY, CDR2 SVGEGT. Trimming stripped 6 bases from V and 12 bases from J, with 12 bases between. The chain's CDR3 is CASRGGQGQFF. The CDR3 region has the DNA TGTGCCAGCAGGGGGGGACAAGGGCAGTTCTTC.

This clone was found a few times. The V gene is TRBV25-1, the J gene TRBJ2-7; possible D gene TRBD2, 5 bases. CDR3 length: 14 residues. V was cut by 5 bases and J by 7 bases, with 18 bases left in between. CDR1 and CDR2 (germline): MGHDK, SYGVNS. The CDR3 loop is CASSSSFGKREQYF. In DNA form, the CDR3 reads TGTGCCAGCAGTTCCTCCTTCGGGAAAAGGGAGCAGTACTTC.

This clone was counted ten times or more. The rearrangement uses TRBV27 and TRBJ1-1; no clear D gene. In germline, CDR1 is MNHEY, CDR2 SMNVEV (reference sequence). This CDR3 has 13 residues. Trimming removed 3 bases at V and 4 bases at J, with 9 bases between. The CDR3 region has the DNA TGTGCCAGCAGTTTCAGCAGGTCCACTGAAGCTTTCTTT. The encoded protein is CASSFSRSTEAFF.

This clone showed up just a few times. The rearrangement uses TRBV12-3 or TRBV12-4 and TRBJ2-7, with D unclear. The CDR3 totals 11 residues. The germline V and J ends were trimmed by 8 bases and 0 bases, with 5 bases remaining between them. CDR3 protein: CASRHSYEQYF. In DNA, the CDR3 is TGTGCCAGCCGCCACTCCTACGAGCAGTACTTC.

There are a few counts of this clone. This chain links TRBV12-3 or TRBV12-4 with TRBJ1-4; possibly TRBD1 for D (5 bases). The CDR3 spans 14 residues. V was pared by 5 bases and J by 0 bases, with 7 bases between. The CDR3 protein is CASSKTATNEKLFF. CDR3 nucleotides: TGTGCCAGCAGTAAGACAGCAACTAATGAAAAACTGTTTTTT.

The chain links TRBV11-2 to TRBJ2-1, with D possibly matching TRBD2 (5 bases). Germline V gene sequence: CDR1 SGHAT, CDR2 FQNNGV. The CDR3 has 13 amino acids. Trimming left V 5 bases short and J 9 bases short, with 14 bases between. The CDR3: CASSHSSRGEQFF. The DNA of the CDR3 is TGTGCCAGCAGCCACTCTAGCCGTGGTGAGCAGTTCTTC. Filled out from reference TRBV11-2 and TRBJ2-1, the complete variable domain reads EAGVAQSPRYKIIEKRQSVAFWCNPISGHATLYWYQQILGQGPKLLIQFQNNGVVDDSQLPKDRFSAERLKGVDSTLKIQPAKLEDSAVYLCASSHSSRGEQFFGPGTRLTVL.

The table lists this clone with many counts. V usage is TRBV7-2 and J usage is TRBJ1-5; D is undetermined. The V end lost 3 bases, the J end lost 2 bases, and 11 bases lay between the germline ends. The CDR3 has 15 residues. Germline V gene data show CDR1 as SGHTA and CDR2 as FQGNSA. The CDR3 sequence is CASSFRLYGNQPQHF. The CDR3 region has the DNA TGTGCCAGCAGCTTCAGGCTCTATGGCAATCAGCCCCAGCATTTT.

This clone was seen many times. The CDR3 region has the DNA TGTGCCAGCAGCCCAGGGACTGCCCCATCCTACGAGCAGTACTTC. Its translation: CASSPGTAPSYEQYF. The gene calls are TRBV28 and TRBJ2-7, with D tentatively TRBD2 (6 bases). V was pared by 6 bases and J by 1 base, with 16 bases between. CDR1 and CDR2 from the germline V gene are MDHEN and SYDVKM. The CDR3 totals 15 residues.

This clone is medium-sized. The rearrangement joins TRBV20-1 to TRBJ1-6; 7 positions match TRBD1. There are 13 residues in the CDR3. CDR1 is DFQATT and CDR2 is SNEGSKA in the germline V gene (reference sequence). DNA for the CDR3: TGCAGCGCCCCTCAGGGGGGGAATTCACCCCTCCACTTT. It codes for CSAPQGGNSPLHF.

The genes are TRBV20-1 and TRBJ2-2; 8 bases map to TRBD2. There are 14 residues in the CDR3. Germline lookup yields CDR1 DFQATT and CDR2 SNEGSKA (reference sequence). The V segment lost 5 bases and the J segment 3 bases; nucleotides outside the gene matches: 5. CDR3 loop: CSASTGGDTGELFF. The CDR3 coding sequence is TGCAGTGCTTCGACCGGGGGGGACACCGGGGAGCTGTTTTTT.